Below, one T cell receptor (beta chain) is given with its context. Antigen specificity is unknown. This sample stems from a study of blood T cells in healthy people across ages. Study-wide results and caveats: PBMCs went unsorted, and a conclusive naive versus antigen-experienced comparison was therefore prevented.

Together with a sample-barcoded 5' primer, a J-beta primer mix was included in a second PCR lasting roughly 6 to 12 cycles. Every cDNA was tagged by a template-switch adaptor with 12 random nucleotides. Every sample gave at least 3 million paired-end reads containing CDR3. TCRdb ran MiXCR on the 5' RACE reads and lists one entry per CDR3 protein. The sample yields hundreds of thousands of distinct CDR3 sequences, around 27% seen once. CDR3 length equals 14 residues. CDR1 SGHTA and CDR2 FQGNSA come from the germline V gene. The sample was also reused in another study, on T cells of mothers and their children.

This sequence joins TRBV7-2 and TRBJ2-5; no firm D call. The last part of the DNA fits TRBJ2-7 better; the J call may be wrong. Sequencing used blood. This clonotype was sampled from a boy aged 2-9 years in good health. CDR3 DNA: TGTGCCAGCAGCTTACAGTGGTCTCTCTACGAGCAGTACTTC. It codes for CASSLQWSLYEQYF.